This T cell receptor beta chain was found in a study of synovial regulatory T cells in juvenile arthritis. Background on the study: Treatments: a few naive, about 6 methotrexate, one methotrexate plus infliximab, one unknown.

Profiled with immunoSEQ multiplex PCR; TCRdb holds only in-frame clones, not every one. This sample's table reports approximately 10,000 clones. Roughly 11-patient cohort: around 11 active juvenile idiopathic arthritis patients, 3 polyarticular, 8 oligoarticular. Germline-derived CDR1 and CDR2 are MNHNY and SVGAGI (reference sequence). CDR3 size: 16 residues. A DNA sequence was not provided. The origin of this receptor is a donor aged 2 to 35 with juvenile idiopathic arthritis. The J gene is TRBJ2-7, the V gene TRBV6-6. The sequenced material came from Treg cells from blood. Subset indicated: remaining (HLA-DR-negative) circulating blood Treg cells. The CDR3 sequence is CASSYGGTAEPYEQYF.